The rows below give T cell receptor beta chains drawn from one sample of a study of cytomegalovirus exposure and HLA in healthy donors. Data came from immunoSEQ multiplex PCR; TCRdb stores just in-frame clones and leaves some out. Of approximately 110,000 clones detected, almost 75% appear once; the ten largest clones hold around 8.1%. The material sequenced was PBMCs. The receptors originated from a man aged 35 to 55 in good health and CMV-seronegative. The CDR3 runs from the conserved cysteine through the conserved F or W. Each record gives: V gene, J gene, D gene, clone size, CDR3 protein, CDR3 DNA. A D gene is named only where the DNA matches it firmly. Clone size, where shown, is once, few, many, or a class for clones that have expanded.

V gene: TRBV9
J gene: TRBJ1-1
D gene: -
clone size: -
CDR3 protein: CASSVALNTEAFF
CDR3 DNA: TGTGCCAGCAGCGTGGCCCTGAACACTGAAGCTTTCTTT

V gene: TRBV6-6
J gene: TRBJ1-6
D gene: -
clone size: few
CDR3 protein: CASSYAGHREGFLHF
CDR3 DNA: TGTGCCAGCAGTTACGCCGGCCACAGGGAAGGTTTCCTCCACTTT

V gene: TRBV10-1
J gene: TRBJ2-5
D gene: -
clone size: -
CDR3 protein: CASSARGTQETQYF
CDR3 DNA: TGCGCCAGCAGTGCAAGAGGAACTCAAGAGACCCAGTACTTC

V gene: TRBV28
J gene: TRBJ1-3
D gene: -
clone size: -
CDR3 protein: CASSLPTSPGGYGNTIYF
CDR3 DNA: TGTGCCAGCAGTTTACCCACCTCGCCAGGAGGGTATGGAAACACCATATATTTT

V gene: TRBV28
J gene: TRBJ2-7
D gene: TRBD1
clone size: -
CDR3 protein: CASSPTSDRELYVLDF
CDR3 DNA: TGTGCCAGCAGCCCCACCTCCGACAGGGAACTGTACGTTTTGGACTTC

V gene: TRBV5-6
J gene: TRBJ2-7
D gene: -
clone size: -
CDR3 protein: CASSPLLGAPYEQYF
CDR3 DNA: TGTGCCAGCAGCCCCCTTTTGGGGGCGCCGTACGAGCAGTACTTC

V gene: TRBV4-2
J gene: TRBJ1-5
D gene: TRBD1
clone size: once
CDR3 protein: CASSPTPGTGQGLGQPQHF
CDR3 DNA: TGTGCCAGCAGCCCCACCCCGGGGACAGGTCAGGGGCTTGGTCAGCCCCAGCATTTT

V gene: TRBV19
J gene: TRBJ2-5
D gene: TRBD1
clone size: -
CDR3 protein: CASSRDRGQETQYF
CDR3 DNA: TGTGCCAGTAGTAGGGACAGGGGACAAGAGACCCAGTACTTC

V gene: TRBV7-2
J gene: TRBJ2-5
D gene: TRBD2
clone size: -
CDR3 protein: CASSLETSVTQYF
CDR3 DNA: TGTGCCAGCAGCTTAGAGACTAGCGTAACCCAGTACTTC

V gene: TRBV5-4
J gene: TRBJ2-1
D gene: TRBD1
clone size: -
CDR3 protein: CASSFLDRGDSNEQFF
CDR3 DNA: TGTGCCAGCAGCTTTTTAGACAGGGGGGATAGCAATGAGCAGTTCTTC

V gene: TRBV4-3
J gene: TRBJ2-7
D gene: -
clone size: few
CDR3 protein: CASSQGLWQGPYEQYF
CDR3 DNA: TGCGCCAGCAGCCAAGGGTTATGGCAGGGCCCTTACGAGCAGTACTTC

V gene: TRBV4-2
J gene: TRBJ2-4
D gene: TRBD1
clone size: -
CDR3 protein: CASSREDRGLGIQYF
CDR3 DNA: TGTGCCAGCAGCCGGGAGGACAGGGGCCTCGGGATTCAGTACTTC

V gene: TRBV6-1
J gene: TRBJ2-1
D gene: TRBD2
clone size: -
CDR3 protein: CASTVTSGFPNEQFF
CDR3 DNA: TGTGCCAGCACCGTAACTAGCGGGTTCCCCAATGAGCAGTTCTTC

V gene: TRBV7-9
J gene: TRBJ2-3
D gene: -
clone size: -
CDR3 protein: CASSLGWRGTDTQYF
CDR3 DNA: TGTGCCAGCAGCCTAGGGTGGCGGGGCACAGATACGCAGTATTTT

V gene: TRBV4-1
J gene: TRBJ2-5
D gene: -
clone size: -
CDR3 protein: CASSQEVGPPSQYF
CDR3 DNA: TGCGCCAGCAGCCAAGAGGTGGGGCCTCCGTCCCAGTACTTC

V gene: TRBV18
J gene: TRBJ2-3
D gene: -
clone size: few
CDR3 protein: CASSPMGPTDTQYF
CDR3 DNA: TGTGCCAGCTCACCAATGGGCCCCACAGATACGCAGTATTTT

V gene: TRBV29-1
J gene: TRBJ1-2
D gene: -
clone size: few
CDR3 protein: CSAQQGSGYGYTF
CDR3 DNA: TGCAGCGCCCAACAGGGATCAGGGTATGGCTACACCTTC

V gene: TRBV6-1
J gene: TRBJ1-5
D gene: -
clone size: -
CDR3 protein: CAGGGRGVGNQPQHF
CDR3 DNA: TGTGCCGGGGGGGGAAGGGGCGTAGGCAATCAGCCCCAGCATTTT

V gene: TRBV7-2
J gene: TRBJ2-7
D gene: -
clone size: -
CDR3 protein: CASSIPRGTPARGQYF
CDR3 DNA: TGTGCCAGCAGCATACCCCGGGGGACGCCGGCTCGTGGGCAGTACTTC

V gene: TRBV27
J gene: TRBJ1-2
D gene: -
clone size: -
CDR3 protein: CASSLGGGGYTF
CDR3 DNA: TGTGCCAGCAGTTTAGGCGGGGGAGGCTACACCTTC

V gene: TRBV9
J gene: TRBJ1-2
D gene: -
clone size: once
CDR3 protein: CASSAESLWTF
CDR3 DNA: TGTGCCAGCAGTGCGGAAAGTCTTTGGACCTTC

V gene: TRBV5-1
J gene: TRBJ1-3
D gene: TRBD1
clone size: many
CDR3 protein: CASSLVGRGLAGNTIYF
CDR3 DNA: TGCGCCAGCAGCTTGGTGGGCAGGGGGCTTGCTGGAAACACCATATATTTT

V gene: TRBV19
J gene: TRBJ1-5
D gene: -
clone size: -
CDR3 protein: CASTLNYRDDQPQHF
CDR3 DNA: TGTGCCAGTACCTTGAATTACAGGGACGATCAGCCCCAGCATTTT

V gene: TRBV27
J gene: TRBJ2-7
D gene: TRBD1
clone size: -
CDR3 protein: CASSLTGQISSYEQYF
CDR3 DNA: TGTGCCAGCAGTTTGACGGGACAGATTTCCTCCTACGAGCAGTACTTC

V gene: TRBV6-5
J gene: TRBJ2-7
D gene: -
clone size: -
CDR3 protein: CASSEDRSSYEQYF
CDR3 DNA: TGTGCCAGCAGTGAAGACAGAAGCTCCTACGAGCAGTACTTC

V gene: TRBV10-3
J gene: TRBJ2-3
D gene: TRBD2
clone size: -
CDR3 protein: CATASFSGSTDTQYF
CDR3 DNA: TGTGCCACCGCGTCCTTTAGCGGGAGCACAGATACGCAGTATTTT

V gene: TRBV28
J gene: TRBJ2-4
D gene: TRBD1
clone size: medium-sized
CDR3 protein: CASSPSGQGQAKNIQYF
CDR3 DNA: TGTGCCAGCAGTCCCAGTGGACAGGGGCAGGCCAAAAACATTCAGTACTTC

V gene: TRBV29-1
J gene: TRBJ2-7
D gene: -
clone size: -
CDR3 protein: CSVGLRGSIRYF
CDR3 DNA: TGCAGCGTTGGCCTCAGGGGTTCAATTCGGTACTTC

V gene: TRBV7-9
J gene: TRBJ1-2
D gene: -
clone size: -
CDR3 protein: CASSPEARNNYGYTF
CDR3 DNA: TGTGCCAGCAGCCCCGAAGCAAGAAACAACTATGGCTACACCTTC

V gene: TRBV7-9
J gene: TRBJ2-7
D gene: TRBD2
clone size: few
CDR3 protein: CASSSTRLAGGLEQYF
CDR3 DNA: TGTGCCAGCAGCTCGACGCGACTAGCGGGGGGGCTCGAGCAGTACTTC

V gene: TRBV4-1
J gene: TRBJ2-1
D gene: TRBD2
clone size: -
CDR3 protein: CASSQTPAGGTYNEQFF
CDR3 DNA: TGCGCCAGCAGCCAAACCCCAGCGGGGGGAACTTACAATGAGCAGTTCTTC

V gene: TRBV6-1
J gene: TRBJ1-4
D gene: TRBD1
clone size: -
CDR3 protein: CASSEARGTGRAEKLFF
CDR3 DNA: TGTGCCAGCAGTGAAGCCCGAGGGACAGGGCGTGCTGAAAAACTGTTTTTT

V gene: TRBV6-5
J gene: TRBJ1-2
D gene: -
clone size: -
CDR3 protein: CASKDRGYGYTF
CDR3 DNA: TGTGCCAGCAAGGATAGGGGCTATGGCTACACCTTC

V gene: TRBV5-1
J gene: TRBJ2-1
D gene: TRBD2
clone size: -
CDR3 protein: CASSWDLAGGYNEQFF
CDR3 DNA: TGCGCCAGCAGCTGGGACCTAGCGGGGGGTTACAATGAGCAGTTCTTC

V gene: TRBV21-1
J gene: TRBJ2-5
D gene: -
clone size: -
CDR3 protein: CASSTPDRGSQYF
CDR3 DNA: TGTGCCAGCAGCACCCCAGACAGGGGGTCCCAGTACTTC

V gene: TRBV11-2
J gene: TRBJ2-3
D gene: TRBD2
clone size: -
CDR3 protein: CASSLDLAGGRLDSADTQYF
CDR3 DNA: TGTGCCAGCAGCTTAGATCTCGCGGGGGGGCGTTTGGATTCGGCAGATACGCAGTATTTT

V gene: TRBV6-5
J gene: TRBJ1-5
D gene: -
clone size: -
CDR3 protein: CASSYSRRGGQPQHF
CDR3 DNA: TGTGCCAGCAGTTACTCGAGACGGGGTGGTCAGCCCCAGCATTTT

V gene: TRBV7-2
J gene: TRBJ2-7
D gene: TRBD1
clone size: few
CDR3 protein: CATRGQSSYEQYF
CDR3 DNA: TGTGCCACGAGGGGACAGAGCTCCTACGAGCAGTACTTC

V gene: TRBV5-6
J gene: TRBJ2-7
D gene: TRBD1
clone size: -
CDR3 protein: CASNPGQGTSYEQYF
CDR3 DNA: TGTGCCAGCAACCCCGGACAGGGGACTTCCTACGAGCAGTACTTC

V gene: TRBV4-3
J gene: TRBJ1-1
D gene: -
clone size: -
CDR3 protein: CASSQETGTNTEAFF
CDR3 DNA: TGCGCCAGCAGCCAAGAAACAGGGACGAACACTGAAGCTTTCTTT

V gene: TRBV9
J gene: TRBJ2-7
D gene: TRBD1
clone size: -
CDR3 protein: CASSVGGWTGATGEQYF
CDR3 DNA: TGTGCCAGCAGCGTAGGAGGGTGGACAGGGGCGACAGGGGAGCAGTACTTC

V gene: TRBV12-5
J gene: TRBJ2-7
D gene: -
clone size: once
CDR3 protein: CASGLVARAPGVYEQYF
CDR3 DNA: TGTGCTAGTGGTTTGGTGGCGCGGGCACCGGGCGTATACGAGCAGTACTTC

V gene: TRBV6-5
J gene: TRBJ1-4
D gene: -
clone size: -
CDR3 protein: CASSYSQGGDEKLFF
CDR3 DNA: TGTGCCAGCAGTTACTCCCAGGGAGGAGATGAAAAACTGTTTTTT

V gene: TRBV27
J gene: TRBJ2-2
D gene: -
clone size: -
CDR3 protein: CASSLLGGNTGELFF
CDR3 DNA: TGTGCCAGCAGTTTACTAGGGGGGAACACCGGGGAGCTGTTTTTT

V gene: TRBV6-1
J gene: TRBJ2-7
D gene: -
clone size: -
CDR3 protein: CASSEAGSNRAKKYYEQYF
CDR3 DNA: TGTGCCAGCAGTGAAGCAGGGTCAAACAGGGCCAAAAAATACTACGAGCAGTACTTC

V gene: TRBV5-1
J gene: TRBJ1-1
D gene: TRBD1
clone size: few
CDR3 protein: CASSTTGGNEAFF
CDR3 DNA: TGCGCCAGCAGCACGACAGGGGGCAACGAAGCTTTCTTT

V gene: TRBV6-1
J gene: TRBJ1-5
D gene: -
clone size: -
CDR3 protein: CASRGTREINQPQHF
CDR3 DNA: TGTGCCAGTAGAGGGACACGCGAAATCAATCAGCCCCAGCATTTT

V gene: TRBV5-1
J gene: TRBJ1-4
D gene: -
clone size: -
CDR3 protein: CASSARGTNEKLFF
CDR3 DNA: TGCGCCAGCAGTGCCCGGGGAACTAATGAAAAACTGTTTTTT